The 21 T cell receptor beta chains given below trace back to one sample, sequenced in a study of CD8+CD57+ T cells in acquired aplastic anemia. Researchers used genomic DNA as the template to profile TCR beta VDJ and CDR3. TCRdb called the reads again in MiXCR, with one record for every CDR3 protein. Of hundreds of thousands of distinct CDR3 sequences detected, less than 35% appear once; the ten largest clones hold 0.82%. Sequenced patients had shown CD8+CD57+ cell expansion by flow cytometry. The sequenced sample consisted of sorted CD4+, CD8+, or CD8+CD57+ T cells (not recorded which) from PBMCs. The receptors stem from a human donor with aplastic anemia.

There are a few counts of this clonotype. The CDR3 DNA follows: TGTGCCAGCACCCCGGGGGGCAGTAAAGAGACCCAGTACTTC. It codes for CASTPGGSKETQYF. J is TRBJ2-5 and V is TRBV7-2, with D tentatively TRBD2 (7 bases). The ends were cut back, 7 bases at V and 3 bases at J, with 15 bases in the middle. Per germline, CDR1 SGHTA and CDR2 FQGNSA. The CDR3 loop spans 14 amino acids.

This clonotype showed up many times. V and J are TRBV7-2 and TRBJ1-5; 8 nucleotides line up with TRBD1. The germline CDR1 and CDR2 sequences are SGHTA and FQGNSA. V lost 5 bases to trimming and J lost 3 bases; unmatched junction nucleotides: 3. The length of the CDR3 is 14 residues. The CDR3 sequence: CASSATGANQPQHF. As DNA, the CDR3 is TGTGCCAGCAGCGCGACAGGGGCCAATCAGCCCCAGCATTTT.

This clonotype showed up many times. The rearrangement uses TRBV11-1 and TRBJ1-2, with 7 bases identical to TRBD1. The CDR3 contains 17 residues. The trim removed 5 bases at V and 4 bases at J, leaving 16 bases unmatched. Germline V CDR1 and CDR2: SGHAT, FQDESV (reference sequence). The CDR3, as DNA: TGTGCCAGCAGCGCAACGCCCCCGACAGGGAACATCTATGGCTACACCTTC. It codes for CASSATPPTGNIYGYTF.

The chain recombines TRBV9 with TRBJ2-7; perhaps TRBD1 as D (6 bases). The CDR3 loop spans 11 amino acids. Germline CDR1 is SGDLS and CDR2 is YYNGEE. Trimming shortened V by 5 bases and J by 9 bases, and 12 bases separated the two germline ends. The CDR3 region is CASSLRQAQYF. The DNA of the CDR3 is TGTGCCAGCAGTTTAAGACAGGCGCAGTACTTC.

This clonotype was seen a handful of times. V usage is TRBV2 and J usage is TRBJ2-2; tentatively, D is TRBD1 or TRBD2 (5 bases each). CDR1 is SNHLY, CDR2 FYNNEI, per germline. Trimming pared 6 bases from V and 2 bases from J, leaving 13 bases between. CDR3 length: 15 amino acids. DNA of the CDR3: TGTGCCAGCAGGGCTCCGGGACCCAACACCGGGGAGCTGTTTTTT. It codes for CASRAPGPNTGELFF. Full variable domain (remainder filled in from reference TRBV2 and TRBJ2-2): EPEVTQTPSHQVTQMGQEVILRCVPISNHLYFYWYRQILGQKVEFLVSFYNNEISEKSEIFDDQFSVERPDGSNFTLKIRSTKLEDSAMYFCASRAPGPNTGELFFGEGSRLTVL.

This chain uses TRBV5-1 with TRBJ2-7; 7 positions agree with TRBD1. Germline assignment: CDR1 SGHRS and CDR2 YFSETQ. The V gene end was trimmed by 0 bases and the J gene end by 3 bases; junction bases not matched to a gene: 6. CDR3 length equals 15 residues. CDR3 in DNA: TGCGCCAGCAGCTTGGCCGAGGGACAGAACTACGAGCAGTACTTC. Translated: CASSLAEGQNYEQYF.

For this clonotype: A read error may produce the germline difference seen at one junction end. The rearrangement links TRBV20-1 to TRBJ1-5; 9 nucleotides match TRBD1. This CDR3 has 19 residues. Germline CDR1 and CDR2: DFQATT and SNEGSKA (reference sequence). CDR3 in amino acids: CSARETGTGFIFSNQPQQF. CDR3 bases: TGCAGTGCTAGAGAAACCGGGACAGGGTTCATTTTTAGCAATCAGCCCCAGCAGTTT.

This clonotype occurred many times. This sequence joins TRBV5-1 and TRBJ2-7, with a weak D call TRBD1 (5 bases). CDR3 length equals 13 residues. V lost 4 bases and J lost 4, with 12 bases in between. Looked up from germline, CDR1 is SGHRS and CDR2 is YFSETQ. The CDR3 nucleotides are TGCGCCAGCAGCGAGGACATCCCTTACGAGCAGTACTTC. Its protein product is CASSEDIPYEQYF.

This clonotype was seen once. The rearrangement uses TRBV6-2 or TRBV6-3 and TRBJ1-6; D gene uncertain. The CDR3 has 13 residues. Between the trimmed V and J ends, which lost 6 bases and 11 bases, there was a span of 14 bases. In germline, CDR1 is MNHEY, CDR2 SVGEGT. The CDR3 region has the DNA TGTGCCAGCAGCAACACCGGGAATCCACCCCTCCACTTT. This codes for CASSNTGNPPLHF.

This clonotype was observed a single time. This chain links TRBV2 with TRBJ2-7; 10 bases are a match to TRBD2. The CDR3 length is 17 residues. Losses at the gene ends were 2 bases for V and 4 bases for J; bases not matched to a gene: 11. CDR1 SNHLY and CDR2 FYNNEI come from the germline V gene. The CDR3 coding sequence is TGTGCCAGCAGTGAACCCCGACGAGCGGGGGGGAAATACGAGCAGTACTTC. Translated, it gives CASSEPRRAGGKYEQYF.

This clonotype was found a few times. The CDR3 bases are TGTGCCAGTAGTATAGGGACTCTCGAGCAGTACTTC. Translating gives CASSIGTLEQYF. The rearrangement links TRBV19 to TRBJ2-7; a weak D match, TRBD2 (5 bases). The V and J ends lost 1 base and 6 bases respectively, with 7 bases between them. In germline, CDR1 is LNHDA, CDR2 SQIVND (reference sequence). The CDR3 totals 12 residues.

This clonotype was observed a handful of times. The chain joins TRBV5-1 to TRBJ1-4, with D hard to call. Between the trimmed V and J ends, which lost 0 bases and 7 bases, there was a span of 13 bases. The germline V gene has CDR1 SGHRS and CDR2 YFSETQ. The CDR3 runs to 15 residues. The CDR3 region has the DNA TGCGCCAGCAGCTTGGTTGGGGAGGCAGGTGAAAAACTGTTTTTT. Translated, it gives CASSLVGEAGEKLFF. Supplemented by reference TRBV5-1 and TRBJ1-4, the full variable domain reads KAGVTQTPRYLIKTRGQQVTLSCSPISGHRSVSWYQQTPGQGLQFLFEYFSETQRNKGNFPGRFSGRQFSNSRSEMNVSTLELGDSALYLCASSLVGEAGEKLFFGSGTQLSVL.

The chain joins TRBV9 to TRBJ2-2; TRBD2 is a possible D gene (5 bases). The germline CDR1 and CDR2 sequences are SGDLS and YYNGEE. The CDR3 covers 15 residues. The germline V and J ends were trimmed by 1 base and 7 bases, with 14 bases remaining between them. CDR3 amino acids: CASSVFPSLDGELFF. In DNA, the CDR3 is TGTGCCAGCAGCGTATTTCCTAGCTTGGACGGGGAGCTGTTTTTT.

This clonotype was counted only a few times. This chain joins TRBV5-1 and TRBJ2-1; no definite D call. V lost 0 bases, J lost 5 bases, and 9 bases lay in between. CDR1 is SGHRS, CDR2 YFSETQ, per germline. This CDR3 is built from 14 residues. CDR3 residues: CASSLDSTDNEQFF. DNA of the CDR3: TGCGCCAGCAGCTTGGACAGCACTGACAATGAGCAGTTCTTC.

V and J are TRBV10-3 and TRBJ1-2; no reliable D call. The CDR3 is 16 amino acids. Deletions cut 2 bases from V and 4 bases from J, with 17 bases between. Germline V gene lookup returns CDR1 ENHRY and CDR2 SYGVKD. The CDR3 bases are TGTGCCATCAGTGAGGAGACTAGCGGGATTGGCTATGGCTACACCTTC. This sequence encodes CAISEETSGIGYGYTF.

The V and J genes are TRBV19 and TRBJ1-5; 7 bases match TRBD1. The CDR3 totals 19 residues. The trim removed 2 bases at V and 4 bases at J, leaving 17 bases unmatched. CDR1 is LNHDA and CDR2 is SQIVND in the germline V gene (reference sequence). CDR3 residues: CASSISLRTTGRANQPQHF. CDR3 nucleotides: TGTGCCAGTAGTATAAGTCTGAGAACGACAGGGAGGGCGAATCAGCCCCAGCATTTT.

The sample holds many counts of this clonotype. CDR3: CASSLQGAAQHF. In DNA form, the CDR3 reads TGTGCCAGCAGCCTACAGGGCGCAGCCCAGCATTTT. This chain uses TRBV6-1 with TRBJ1-5; a weak D match, TRBD1 (6 bases). The V and J ends lost 6 bases and 11 bases respectively, with 14 bases between them. Germline CDR1 and CDR2: MNHNS and SASEGT. The CDR3 has 12 residues.

This clonotype was observed a single time. V is TRBV15 and J is TRBJ2-5, with no clear D. CDR1 LNHNV and CDR2 YYDKDF come from the germline V gene (reference sequence). This CDR3 region has 11 residues. V shed 4 bases and J shed 5 bases, with 5 bases lying between them. The CDR3 DNA reads TGTGCCACCAGCAACCGTGAGACCCAGTACTTC. Protein: CATSNRETQYF.

The genes are TRBV7-8 and TRBJ1-2; D might be TRBD1 (6 bases). The germline V gene has CDR1 SGHVS and CDR2 FQNEAQ. V lost 6 bases and J 2 bases, leaving 13 bases between the germline ends. The CDR3 is 14 residues long. CDR3 loop: CASSNYQGNYGYTF. The CDR3 coding sequence is TGTGCCAGCAGTAATTACCAGGGGAACTATGGCTACACCTTC. The whole variable domain, filled in from reference TRBV7-8 and TRBJ1-2, reads GAGVSQSPRYKVAKRGQDVALRCDPISGHVSLFWYQQALGQGPEFLTYFQNEAQLDKSGLPSDRFFAERPEGSVSTLKIQRTQQEDSAVYLCASSNYQGNYGYTFGSGTRLTVV.

The V call is TRBV29-1, the J call TRBJ1-2, with TRBD1 identical over 12 bases. Germline V gene lookup returns CDR1 SQVTM and CDR2 ANQGSEA. The CDR3 extends over 15 amino acids. J lost 4 bases, V lost 3 bases, and 6 bases had no gene match. The CDR3 DNA follows: TGCAGCGTTGAGTCCGGGACAGGGGGCGGCTATGGCTACACCTTC. It specifies CSVESGTGGGYGYTF.

This clonotype came up many times. V and J are TRBV25-1 and TRBJ2-3, with D possibly called TRBD1 or TRBD2 (5 bases each). V was shortened by 6 bases and J by 1 base, with 8 bases between the two germline ends. This CDR3 has 13 amino acids. Germline CDR1 reads MGHDK; CDR2 reads SYGVNS. The CDR3 region has the DNA TGTGCCAGCAGGTTGGGGGGCACAGATACGCAGTATTTT. Translated, it gives CASRLGGTDTQYF.